Detailed here is one T cell receptor (beta chain). Antigen unknown. The CDR3 runs 16 residues. V lost 4 bases to trimming and J lost 0 bases, with 16 bases between them. CDR1 and CDR2 from the germline V gene are GTSNPN and SVGIG (reference sequence). This sample stems from a study of CD8+ T cells in alopecia areata. Whole-study results and caveats: Across lesional scalp, and particularly alopecia totalis/universalis, clonality surpassed that of normal scalp. Scalp sequencing also captures normal skin's resident alphabeta T cells. It was less clear whether patients shared TCRs than it was in mice, possibly because of HLA.

Sampling of alopecia areata patients yielded lesional scalp punch biopsies as well as peripheral blood. cDNA prepared by RNA extraction and subsequent reverse transcription served as the template for sequencing. Sequenced by immunoSEQ multiplex PCR; TCRdb stores in-frame clones only, minus some. The data contain 120,000 or so clones, about 50% of them singletons. The TCR comes from a human donor with alopecia areata. The sequenced material came from NKG2D-low CD8+ T cells sorted from blood. The gene calls are TRBV30 and TRBJ2-1; possibly TRBD2 for D (6 bases). Here the CDR3 DNA reads TGTGCCTGGATTCCCGTTGCGGGAAGCTCCTACAATGAGCAGTTCTTC. Translated: CAWIPVAGSSYNEQFF.